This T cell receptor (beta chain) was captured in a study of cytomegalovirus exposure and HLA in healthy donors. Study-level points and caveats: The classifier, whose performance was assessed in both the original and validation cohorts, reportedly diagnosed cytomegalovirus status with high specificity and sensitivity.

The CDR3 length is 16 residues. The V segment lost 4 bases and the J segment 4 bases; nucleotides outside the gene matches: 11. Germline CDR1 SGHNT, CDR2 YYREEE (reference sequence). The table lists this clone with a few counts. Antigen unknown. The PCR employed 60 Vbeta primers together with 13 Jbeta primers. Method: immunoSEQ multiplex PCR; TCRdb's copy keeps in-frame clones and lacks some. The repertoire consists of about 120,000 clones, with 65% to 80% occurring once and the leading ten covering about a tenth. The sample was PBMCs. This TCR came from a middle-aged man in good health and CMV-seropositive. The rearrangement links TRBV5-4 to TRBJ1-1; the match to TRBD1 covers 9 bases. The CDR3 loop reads CASSPDRGALSTEAFF. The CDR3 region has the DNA TGTGCCAGCAGCCCCGACAGGGGGGCCCTTAGCACTGAAGCTTTCTTT.